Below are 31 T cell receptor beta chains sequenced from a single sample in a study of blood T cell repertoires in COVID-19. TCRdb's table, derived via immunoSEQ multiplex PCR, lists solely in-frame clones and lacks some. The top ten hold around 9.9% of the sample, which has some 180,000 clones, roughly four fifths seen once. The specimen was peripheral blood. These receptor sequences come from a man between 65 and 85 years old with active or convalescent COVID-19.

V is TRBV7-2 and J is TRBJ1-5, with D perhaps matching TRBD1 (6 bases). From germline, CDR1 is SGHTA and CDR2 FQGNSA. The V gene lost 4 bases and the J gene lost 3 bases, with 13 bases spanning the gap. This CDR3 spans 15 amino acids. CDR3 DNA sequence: TGTGCCAGCAGCTCTTGGGGGCTGGTCAATCAGCCCCAGCATTTT. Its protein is CASSSWGLVNQPQHF. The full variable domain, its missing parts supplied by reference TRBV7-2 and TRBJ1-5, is GAGVSQSPSNKVTEKGKDVELRCDPISGHTALYWYRQSLGQGLEFLIYFQGNSAPDKSGLPSDRFSAERTGGSVSTLTIQRTQQEDSAVYLCASSSWGLVNQPQHFGDGTRLSIL.

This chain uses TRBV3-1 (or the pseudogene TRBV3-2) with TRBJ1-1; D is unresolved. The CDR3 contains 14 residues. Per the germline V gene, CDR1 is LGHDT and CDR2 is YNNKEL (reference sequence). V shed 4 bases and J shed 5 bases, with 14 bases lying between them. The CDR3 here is CASSLSRASTEAFF. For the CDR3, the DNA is TGTGCCAGCAGCCTGTCTCGCGCTTCGACTGAAGCTTTCTTT.

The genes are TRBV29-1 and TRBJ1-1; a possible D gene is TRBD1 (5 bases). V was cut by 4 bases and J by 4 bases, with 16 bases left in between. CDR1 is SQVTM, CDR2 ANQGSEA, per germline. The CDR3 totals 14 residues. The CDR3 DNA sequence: TGCAGCGTTGTCACAGGCCATATTGGCACTGAAGCTTTCTTT. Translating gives CSVVTGHIGTEAFF.

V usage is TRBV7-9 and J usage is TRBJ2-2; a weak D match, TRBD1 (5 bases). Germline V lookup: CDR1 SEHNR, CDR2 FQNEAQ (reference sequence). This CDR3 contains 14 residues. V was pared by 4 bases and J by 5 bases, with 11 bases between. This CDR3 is CASSYSDRTGELFF. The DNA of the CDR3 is TGTGCCAGCAGCTATTCAGACAGAACCGGGGAGCTGTTTTTT.

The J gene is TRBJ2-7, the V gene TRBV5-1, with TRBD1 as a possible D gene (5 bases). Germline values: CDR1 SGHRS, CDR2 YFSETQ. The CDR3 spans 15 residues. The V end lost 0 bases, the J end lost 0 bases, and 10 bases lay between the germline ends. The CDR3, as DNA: TGCGCCAGCAGCTTGGGGACAACGAGCTCCTACGAGCAGTACTTC. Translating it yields CASSLGTTSSYEQYF.

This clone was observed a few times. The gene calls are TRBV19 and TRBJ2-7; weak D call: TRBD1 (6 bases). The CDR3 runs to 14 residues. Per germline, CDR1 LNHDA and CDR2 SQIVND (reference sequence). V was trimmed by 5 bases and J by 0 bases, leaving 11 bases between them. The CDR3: CASSSQGSSYEQYF. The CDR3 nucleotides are TGTGCCAGTAGTTCGCAGGGGAGCTCCTACGAGCAGTACTTC.

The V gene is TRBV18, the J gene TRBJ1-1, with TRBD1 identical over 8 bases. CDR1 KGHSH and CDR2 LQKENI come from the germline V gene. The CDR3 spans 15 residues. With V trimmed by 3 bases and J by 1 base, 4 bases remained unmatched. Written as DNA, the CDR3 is TGTGCCAGCTCACCCTCGACAGGGGCGAACACTGAAGCTTTCTTT. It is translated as CASSPSTGANTEAFF.

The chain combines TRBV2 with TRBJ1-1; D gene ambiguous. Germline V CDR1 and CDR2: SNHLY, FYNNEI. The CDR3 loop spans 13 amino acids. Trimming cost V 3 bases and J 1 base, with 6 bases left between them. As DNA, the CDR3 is TGTGCCAGCAGTGACCAGTGGAACACTGAAGCTTTCTTT. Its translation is CASSDQWNTEAFF.

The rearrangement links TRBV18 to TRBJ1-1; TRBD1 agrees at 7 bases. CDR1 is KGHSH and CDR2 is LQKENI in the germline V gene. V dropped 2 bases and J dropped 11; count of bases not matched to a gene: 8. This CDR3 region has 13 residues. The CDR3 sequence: CASSPADRVMAFF. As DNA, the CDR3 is TGTGCCAGCTCACCAGCCGACAGGGTGATGGCTTTCTTT.

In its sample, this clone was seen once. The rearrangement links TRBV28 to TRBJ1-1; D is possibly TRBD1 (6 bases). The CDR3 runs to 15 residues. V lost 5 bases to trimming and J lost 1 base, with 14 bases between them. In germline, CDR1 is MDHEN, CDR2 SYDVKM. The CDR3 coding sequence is TGTGCCAGCAGTCTAGGGGGGGGATCGAACACTGAAGCTTTCTTT. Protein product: CASSLGGGSNTEAFF.

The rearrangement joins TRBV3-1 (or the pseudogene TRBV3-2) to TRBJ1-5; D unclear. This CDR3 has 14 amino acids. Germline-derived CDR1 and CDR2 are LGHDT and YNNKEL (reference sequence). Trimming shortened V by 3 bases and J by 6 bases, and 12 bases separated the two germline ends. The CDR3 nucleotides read TGTGCCAGCAGCCAGCGGAGTGAAGGTCAGCCCCAGCATTTT. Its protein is CASSQRSEGQPQHF.

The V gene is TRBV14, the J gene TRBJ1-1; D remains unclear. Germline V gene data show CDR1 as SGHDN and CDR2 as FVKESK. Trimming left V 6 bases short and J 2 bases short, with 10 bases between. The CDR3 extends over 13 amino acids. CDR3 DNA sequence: TGTGCCAGCAGTCGTACAGCAAACACTGAAGCTTTCTTT. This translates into CASSRTANTEAFF.

CDR3 loop: CASSPGVGTEAFF. Written as DNA, the CDR3 is TGTGCCAGCTCACCCGGAGTGGGCACTGAAGCTTTCTTT. This chain connects TRBV18 to TRBJ1-1; D unclear. There are 13 residues in the CDR3. Germline CDR1 reads KGHSH; CDR2 reads LQKENI. Trimming shortened V by 3 bases and J by 4 bases, and 9 bases separated the two germline ends. Variable domain in full (rest from reference TRBV18 and TRBJ1-1): NAGVMQNPRHLVRRRGQEARLRCSPMKGHSHVYWYRQLPEEGLKFMVYLQKENIIDESGMPKERFSAEFPKEGPSILRIQQVVRGDSAAYFCASSPGVGTEAFFGQGTRLTVV.

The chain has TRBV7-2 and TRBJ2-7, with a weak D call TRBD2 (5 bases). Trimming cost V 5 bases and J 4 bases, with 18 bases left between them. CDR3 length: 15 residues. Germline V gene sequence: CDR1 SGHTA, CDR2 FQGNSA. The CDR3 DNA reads TGTGCCAGCAGCCCAGCAGGAGGCAGACGGTACGAGCAGTACTTC. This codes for CASSPAGGRRYEQYF.

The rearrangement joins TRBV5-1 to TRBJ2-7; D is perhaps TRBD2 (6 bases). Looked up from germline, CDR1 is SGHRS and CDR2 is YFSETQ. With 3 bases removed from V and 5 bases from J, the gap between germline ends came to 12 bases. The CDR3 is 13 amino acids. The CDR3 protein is CASSSDYYDEQYF. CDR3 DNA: TGCGCCAGCAGCTCGGACTATTACGACGAGCAGTACTTC.

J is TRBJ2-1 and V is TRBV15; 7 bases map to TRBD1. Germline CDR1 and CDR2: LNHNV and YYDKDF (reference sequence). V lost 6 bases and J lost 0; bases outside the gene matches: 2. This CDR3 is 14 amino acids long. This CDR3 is CATRTGSSYNEQFF. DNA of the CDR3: TGTGCCACCAGGACAGGGAGCTCCTACAATGAGCAGTTCTTC.

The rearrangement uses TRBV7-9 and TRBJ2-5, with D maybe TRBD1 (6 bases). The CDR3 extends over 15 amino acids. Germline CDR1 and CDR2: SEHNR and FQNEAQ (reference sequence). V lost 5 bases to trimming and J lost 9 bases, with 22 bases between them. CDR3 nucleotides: TGTGCCAGCAGCCCCCCGGGACACTCTCCTTCGGCCCAGTACTTC. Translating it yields CASSPPGHSPSAQYF.

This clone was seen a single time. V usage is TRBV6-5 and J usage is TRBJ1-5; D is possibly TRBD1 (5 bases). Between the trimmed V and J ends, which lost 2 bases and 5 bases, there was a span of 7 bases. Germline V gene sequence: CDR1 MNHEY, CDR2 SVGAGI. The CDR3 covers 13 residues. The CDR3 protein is CASSYGGYQPQHF. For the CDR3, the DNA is TGTGCCAGCAGTTACGGGGGGTATCAGCCCCAGCATTTT.

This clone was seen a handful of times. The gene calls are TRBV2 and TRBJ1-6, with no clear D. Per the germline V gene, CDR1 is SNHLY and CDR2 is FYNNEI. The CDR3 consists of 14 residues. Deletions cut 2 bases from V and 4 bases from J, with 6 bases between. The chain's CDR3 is CASSEQAYNSPLHF. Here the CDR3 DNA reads TGTGCCAGCAGTGAACAGGCTTATAATTCACCCCTCCACTTT.

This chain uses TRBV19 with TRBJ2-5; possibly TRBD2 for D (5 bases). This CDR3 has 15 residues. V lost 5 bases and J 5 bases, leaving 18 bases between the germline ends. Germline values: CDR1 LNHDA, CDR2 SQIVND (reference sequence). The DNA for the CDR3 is TGTGCCAGTAGTCTTTCTAGAGGAGGATGGGAGACCCAGTACTTC. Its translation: CASSLSRGGWETQYF.

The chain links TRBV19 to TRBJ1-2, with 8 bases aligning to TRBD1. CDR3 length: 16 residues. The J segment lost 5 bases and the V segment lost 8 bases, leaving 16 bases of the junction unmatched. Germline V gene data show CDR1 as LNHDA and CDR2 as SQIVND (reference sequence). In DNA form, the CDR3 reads TGTGCCAGTCAGCGCCGTTCAGGGGGCGCTGGGTATGGCTACACCTTC. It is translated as CASQRRSGGAGYGYTF.

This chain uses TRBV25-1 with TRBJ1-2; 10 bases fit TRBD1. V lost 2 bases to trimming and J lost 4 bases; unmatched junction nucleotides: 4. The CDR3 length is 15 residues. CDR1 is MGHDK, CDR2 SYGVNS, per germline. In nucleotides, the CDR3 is TGTGCCAGCAGTGAAGGCCGACAGGGGGCCTATGGCTACACCTTC. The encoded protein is CASSEGRQGAYGYTF.

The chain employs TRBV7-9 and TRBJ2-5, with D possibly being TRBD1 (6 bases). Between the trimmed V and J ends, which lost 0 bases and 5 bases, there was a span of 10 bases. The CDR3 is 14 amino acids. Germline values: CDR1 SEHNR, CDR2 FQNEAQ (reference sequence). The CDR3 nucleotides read TGTGCCAGCAGCTTAGCCTCAGGGGTGGAGACCCAGTACTTC. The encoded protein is CASSLASGVETQYF.

The CDR3 loop reads CASSLDTRSSYNEQFF. CDR3 DNA: TGCGCCAGCAGCTTGGACACTAGGAGCTCCTACAATGAGCAGTTCTTC. The rearrangement uses TRBV5-1 and TRBJ2-1, with a possible D match to TRBD2 (5 bases). This CDR3 comprises 16 residues. Looked up from germline, CDR1 is SGHRS and CDR2 is YFSETQ. Trimming shortened V by 0 bases and J by 0 bases, and 10 bases separated the two germline ends.

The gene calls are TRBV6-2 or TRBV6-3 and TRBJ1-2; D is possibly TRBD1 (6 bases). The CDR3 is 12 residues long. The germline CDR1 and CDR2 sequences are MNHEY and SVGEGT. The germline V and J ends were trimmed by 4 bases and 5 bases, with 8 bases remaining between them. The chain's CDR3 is CASSWDTYGYTF. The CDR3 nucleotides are TGTGCCAGCAGTTGGGACACGTATGGCTACACCTTC.

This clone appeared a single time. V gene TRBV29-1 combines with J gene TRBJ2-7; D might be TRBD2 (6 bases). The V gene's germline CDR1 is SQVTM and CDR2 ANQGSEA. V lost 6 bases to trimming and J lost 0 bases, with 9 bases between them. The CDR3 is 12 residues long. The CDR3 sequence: CSVGRSSYEQYF. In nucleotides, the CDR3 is TGCAGCGTGGGGAGGAGCTCCTACGAGCAGTACTTC.

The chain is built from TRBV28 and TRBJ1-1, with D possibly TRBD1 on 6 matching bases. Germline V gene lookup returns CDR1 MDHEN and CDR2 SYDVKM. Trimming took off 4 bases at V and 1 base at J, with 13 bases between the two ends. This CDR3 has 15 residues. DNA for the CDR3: TGTGCCAGCAGTTCCTTGGACAGTACGAACACTGAAGCTTTCTTT. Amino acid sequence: CASSSLDSTNTEAFF.

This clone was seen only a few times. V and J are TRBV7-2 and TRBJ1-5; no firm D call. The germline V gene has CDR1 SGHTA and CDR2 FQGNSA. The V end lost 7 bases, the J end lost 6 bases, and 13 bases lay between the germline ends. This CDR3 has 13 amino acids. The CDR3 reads CASNIWAGQPQHF. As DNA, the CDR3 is TGTGCCAGCAACATATGGGCGGGTCAGCCCCAGCATTTT. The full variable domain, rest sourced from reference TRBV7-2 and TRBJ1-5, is GAGVSQSPSNKVTEKGKDVELRCDPISGHTALYWYRQSLGQGLEFLIYFQGNSAPDKSGLPSDRFSAERTGGSVSTLTIQRTQQEDSAVYLCASNIWAGQPQHFGDGTRLSIL.

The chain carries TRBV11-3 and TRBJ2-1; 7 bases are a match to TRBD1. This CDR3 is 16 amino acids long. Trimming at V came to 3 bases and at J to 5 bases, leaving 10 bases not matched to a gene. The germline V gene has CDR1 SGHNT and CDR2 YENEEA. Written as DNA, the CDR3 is TGTGCCAGCAGCTTCGAAAGTGCCAGGGGGAACAATGAGCAGTTCTTC. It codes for CASSFESARGNNEQFF.

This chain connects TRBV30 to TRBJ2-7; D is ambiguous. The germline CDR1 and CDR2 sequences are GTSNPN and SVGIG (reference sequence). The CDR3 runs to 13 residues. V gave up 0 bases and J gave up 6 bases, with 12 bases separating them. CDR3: CAWSVRDPGEQYF. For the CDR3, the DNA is TGTGCCTGGAGTGTACGAGACCCGGGCGAGCAGTACTTC.

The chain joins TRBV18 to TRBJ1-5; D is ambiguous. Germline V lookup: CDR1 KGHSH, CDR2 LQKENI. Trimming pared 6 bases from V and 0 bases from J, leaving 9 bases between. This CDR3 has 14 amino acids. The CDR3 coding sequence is TGTGCCAGCTCGACGAGGGATAGCAATCAGCCCCAGCATTTT. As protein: CASSTRDSNQPQHF. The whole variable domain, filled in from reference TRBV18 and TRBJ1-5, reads NAGVMQNPRHLVRRRGQEARLRCSPMKGHSHVYWYRQLPEEGLKFMVYLQKENIIDESGMPKERFSAEFPKEGPSILRIQQVVRGDSAAYFCASSTRDSNQPQHFGDGTRLSIL.